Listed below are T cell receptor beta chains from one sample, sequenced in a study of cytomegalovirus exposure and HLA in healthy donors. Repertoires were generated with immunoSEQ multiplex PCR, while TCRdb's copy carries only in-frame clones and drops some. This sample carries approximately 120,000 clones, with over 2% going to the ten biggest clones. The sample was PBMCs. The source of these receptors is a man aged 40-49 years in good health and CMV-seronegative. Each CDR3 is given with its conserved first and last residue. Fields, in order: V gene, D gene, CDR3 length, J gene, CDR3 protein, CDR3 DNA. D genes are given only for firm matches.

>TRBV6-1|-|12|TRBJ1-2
CASTSRRNGYTF
TGTGCCAGCACGAGCAGGCGAAATGGCTACACCTTC
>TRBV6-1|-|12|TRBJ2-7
CASRPSGSEQYF
TGTGCCAGCAGGCCCTCTGGTAGCGAGCAGTACTTC
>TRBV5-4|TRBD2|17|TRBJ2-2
CASSFRTSGIITGELFF
TGTGCCAGCAGCTTCAGGACTAGCGGGATAATCACCGGGGAGCTGTTTTTT
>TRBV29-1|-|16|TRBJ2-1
CSVAMSRGSSYNEQFF
TGCAGCGTCGCCATGAGTCGTGGTAGCTCCTACAATGAGCAGTTCTTC
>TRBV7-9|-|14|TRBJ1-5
CASSFAGYNQPQHF
TGTGCCAGCAGCTTTGCAGGGTACAATCAGCCCCAGCATTTT
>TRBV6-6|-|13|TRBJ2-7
CASTRERTGEQYF
TGTGCCAGCACCCGGGAGAGGACTGGCGAGCAGTACTTC
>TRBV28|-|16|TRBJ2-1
CASSPPPRGHYNEQFF
TGTGCCAGCAGTCCGCCGCCCCGGGGACACTACAATGAGCAGTTCTTC
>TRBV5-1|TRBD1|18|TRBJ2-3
CASSPRITGGFSRDTQYF
TGCGCCAGCAGCCCGCGGATAACAGGGGGCTTTAGTAGAGATACGCAGTATTTT
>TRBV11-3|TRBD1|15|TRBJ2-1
CASSLVGTGSNEQFF
TGTGCCAGCAGCTTAGTAGGGACAGGTTCCAATGAGCAGTTCTTC
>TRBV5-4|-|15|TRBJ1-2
CASSAQQAKGYGYTF
TGTGCCAGCAGCGCCCAGCAGGCCAAAGGCTATGGCTACACCTTC
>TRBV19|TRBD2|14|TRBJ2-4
CASSVYLGGGIQYF
TGTGCCAGTAGTGTATACTTGGGGGGGGGCATTCAGTACTTC
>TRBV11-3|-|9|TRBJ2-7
CASSSEQYF
TGTGCCAGCAGCTCGGAGCAGTACTTC
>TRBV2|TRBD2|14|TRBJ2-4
CASQRDLAKNIQYF
TGTGCCAGCCAGCGGGATCTAGCCAAAAACATTCAGTACTTC
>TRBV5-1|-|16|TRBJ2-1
CASSTYRALTDNEQFF
TGCGCCAGCAGCACCTACAGGGCACTAACTGACAATGAGCAGTTCTTC
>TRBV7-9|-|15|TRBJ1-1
CASSLAKGWDTEAFF
TGTGCCAGCAGCTTAGCGAAGGGGTGGGACACTGAAGCTTTCTTT
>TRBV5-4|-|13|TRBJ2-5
CASSLTSQETQYF
TGTGCCAGCAGCTTGACCAGTCAAGAGACCCAGTACTTC
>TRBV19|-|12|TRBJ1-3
CGTGTNGNTIYF
TGTGGAACGGGTACAAACGGAAACACCATATATTTT
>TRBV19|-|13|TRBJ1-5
CASSTNRDQPQHF
TGTGCCAGTAGTACCAACAGGGATCAGCCCCAGCATTTT
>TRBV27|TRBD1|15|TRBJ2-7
CASSKTRTGMIEQYF
TGTGCCAGCAGTAAGACGCGGACAGGGATGATTGAGCAGTACTTC
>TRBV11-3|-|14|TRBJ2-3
CASSLTQWTDTQYF
TGTGCCAGCAGCTTAACGCAGTGGACAGATACGCAGTATTTT
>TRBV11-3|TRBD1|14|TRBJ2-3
CASSLVGTETSQYF
TGTGCCAGCAGCTTAGTCGGGACAGAAACTTCGCAGTATTTT
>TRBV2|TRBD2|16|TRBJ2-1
CASSRPSGRDDNEQFF
TGTGCCAGCAGTCGGCCTAGCGGGAGGGACGACAATGAGCAGTTCTTC
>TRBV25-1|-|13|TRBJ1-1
CASSEVGFGGAFF
TGTGCCAGCAGTGAGGTGGGGTTCGGGGGGGCTTTCTTT
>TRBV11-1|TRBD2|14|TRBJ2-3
CASRPRTSGDTQYF
TGTGCCAGCCGTCCGAGGACTAGCGGGGATACGCAGTATTTT
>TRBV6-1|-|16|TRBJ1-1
CASSEYGGPKNTEAFF
TGTGCCAGCAGTGAATACGGAGGGCCAAAGAACACTGAAGCTTTCTTT
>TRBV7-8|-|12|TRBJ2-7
CASSPGVGEQYF
TGTGCCAGCAGCCCGGGAGTGGGGGAGCAGTACTTC
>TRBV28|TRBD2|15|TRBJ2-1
CASSPAGPSYNEQFF
TGTGCCAGCAGCCCAGCGGGGCCGTCCTACAATGAGCAGTTCTTC
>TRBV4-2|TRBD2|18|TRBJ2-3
CASSQDAREGPGTDTQYF
TGTGCCAGCAGCCAAGATGCACGGGAGGGCCCGGGCACAGATACGCAGTATTTT
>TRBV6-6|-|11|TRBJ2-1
CASSPGNEQFF
TGTGCCAGCAGTCCGGGGAATGAGCAGTTCTTC
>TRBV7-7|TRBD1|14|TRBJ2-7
CASSQQGAADEQYF
TGTGCTAGCAGTCAACAGGGGGCGGCTGACGAGCAGTACTTC
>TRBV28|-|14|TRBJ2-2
CASLGARDTGELFF
TGTGCCAGTTTAGGGGCCCGCGACACCGGGGAGCTGTTTTTT
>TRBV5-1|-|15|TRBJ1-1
CASSLSASDSSEAFF
TGCGCCAGCAGCTTGTCGGCAAGCGATTCGAGTGAAGCTTTCTTT
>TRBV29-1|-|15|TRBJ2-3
CSVGGGDVSTDTQYF
TGCAGCGTTGGAGGGGGGGACGTAAGCACAGATACGCAGTATTTT
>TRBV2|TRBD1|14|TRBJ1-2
CASVNRGVSYGYTF
TGTGCCAGCGTCAACAGGGGAGTCAGCTATGGCTACACCTTC
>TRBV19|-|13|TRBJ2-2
CASSISNSGELFF
TGTGCCAGTAGTATATCAAATTCCGGGGAGCTGTTTTTT
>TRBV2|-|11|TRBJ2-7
CASSEALTLDF
TGTGCCAGCAGTGAGGCACTCACTCTAGACTTC
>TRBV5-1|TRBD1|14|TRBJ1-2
CASSFTGDSKGYTF
TGCGCCAGCAGCTTTACAGGGGATTCGAAAGGCTACACCTTC
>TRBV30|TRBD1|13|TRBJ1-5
CAWGDRGNQPQHF
TGTGCCTGGGGGGACAGGGGGAATCAGCCCCAGCATTTT
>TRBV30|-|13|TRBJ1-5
CAWNNNSNQPQHF
TGTGCCTGGAATAATAATAGCAATCAGCCCCAGCATTTT
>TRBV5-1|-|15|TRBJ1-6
CASSADWQWDSPLHF
TGCGCCAGCAGCGCCGACTGGCAATGGGATTCACCCCTCCACTTT
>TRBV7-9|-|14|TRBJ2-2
CASSLAQNTGELFF
TGTGCCAGCAGCTTGGCACAAAACACCGGGGAGCTGTTTTTT
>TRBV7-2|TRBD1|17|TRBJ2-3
CASSYGPGQGSADTQYF
TGTGCCAGCAGCTACGGACCGGGACAGGGTTCGGCAGATACGCAGTATTTT
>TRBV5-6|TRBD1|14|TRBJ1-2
CAGGRGQIPYGYTF
TGTGCCGGGGGCAGGGGGCAGATTCCCTATGGCTACACCTTC
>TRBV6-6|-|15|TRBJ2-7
CASSYEAGLAYEQYF
TGTGCCAGCAGTTACGAGGCAGGGTTAGCCTACGAGCAGTACTTC
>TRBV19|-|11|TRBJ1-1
CASSMRLEAFF
TGTGCCAGTAGTATGCGCCTTGAAGCTTTCTTT
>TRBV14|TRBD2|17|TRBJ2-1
CASSVRLGSGSGYEQFF
TGTGCCAGCAGCGTACGACTAGGTAGCGGGAGTGGATATGAGCAGTTCTTC
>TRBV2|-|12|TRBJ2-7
CASRRGPVGGGF
TGTGCCAGCAGGAGGGGACCCGTCGGTGGAGGGTTC
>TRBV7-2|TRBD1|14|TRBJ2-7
CASSQGTGNYEQYF
TGTGCCAGCAGCCAAGGGACAGGGAACTACGAGCAGTACTTC
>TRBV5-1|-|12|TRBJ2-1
CASSLASYEQFF
TGCGCCAGCAGCTTGGCCTCCTATGAGCAGTTCTTC
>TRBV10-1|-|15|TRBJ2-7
CASSEGEAGTYEQYF
TGCGCCAGCAGTGAGGGGGAGGCAGGGACCTACGAGCAGTACTTC
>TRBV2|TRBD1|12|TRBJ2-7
CASRGTAYEQYF
TGTGCCAGCAGAGGGACAGCCTACGAGCAGTACTTC
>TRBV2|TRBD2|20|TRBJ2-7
CASSEASAGGGRAGVYEQYF
TGTGCCAGCAGTGAAGCGTCCGCTGGTGGCGGGAGGGCCGGGGTCTACGAGCAGTACTTC
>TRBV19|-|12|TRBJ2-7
CASSAGGNEQYF
TGTGCCAGCTCGGCTGGGGGCAACGAGCAGTACTTC